These T cell receptor beta chains were read from a single sample in a study of T-cell memory formation after mild COVID-19. TCRdb re-derived calls from the 5' RACE reads in MiXCR, one entry per CDR3 protein. The table has about 210,000 distinct CDR3 sequences, roughly 10% seen once; the top ten hold 3%. The sample taken for sequencing was PBMCs or a T cell subset sorted from them (not recorded which). The receptor set was obtained from a young man who had mild COVID-19 (a few samples of this study predate the infection). Cell type and time point are not known. Both conserved end residues are part of each CDR3. The D gene is left open where the match is weak. Rows give clone size only sometimes, using once, few, many, or a class for an expanded clone.

CDR3 DNA	CDR3 protein	clone size	V gene	D gene	J gene
TGTGCCAGCAGTTTACGCCGCCGGGGGGTTGAGCAGTTCTTC	CASSLRRRGVEQFF	few	TRBV12-3/TRBV12-4	TRBD2	TRBJ2-1
TGCGCCAGCAGCTTGGTGGTGTCCTATAATTCACCCCTCCACTTT	CASSLVVSYNSPLHF	.	TRBV5-1	.	TRBJ1-6
TGCGCCAGCAGCTTGGAACTTGGGGGTTCCTATGGCTACACCTTC	CASSLELGGSYGYTF	.	TRBV5-1	.	TRBJ1-2
TGCGCCAGCAGCTTGGCTCCAGGGGGGAATCAGCCCCAGCATTTT	CASSLAPGGNQPQHF	few	TRBV5-1	TRBD1	TRBJ1-5
TGTGCCAGCAGCCCGGGGACAGGGGGTTTGGACTATGGCTACACCTTC	CASSPGTGGLDYGYTF	many	TRBV5-4	TRBD1	TRBJ1-2
TGCGCCAGCAGCCGACTAGTAAATGAGCAGTTCTTC	CASSRLVNEQFF	many	TRBV5-1	.	TRBJ2-1
TGCAGTGCACCGACTAGCGGGGGGGCGGGAAGCCAGCAGACCCAGTACTTC	CSAPTSGGAGSQQTQYF	.	TRBV20-1	TRBD2	TRBJ2-5
TGCGCCAGCAGCTCCGGGGGACAAGAGACCCAGTACTTC	CASSSGGQETQYF	.	TRBV5-1	.	TRBJ2-5
TGTGCCAGCAGCCCCGGGGGGAACTCTGGGGCCAACGTCCTGACTTTC	CASSPGGNSGANVLTF	many	TRBV11-2	TRBD2	TRBJ2-6
TGTGCCAGCAGGGGGGGGCCCTACAATGAGCAGTTCTTC	CASRGGPYNEQFF	.	TRBV7-2	.	TRBJ2-1
TGTGCCAGCAGTTACGGCGAGAGGCGGTACTTC	CASSYGERRYF	.	TRBV6-2/TRBV6-3	.	TRBJ2-7
TGTGCCAGCAGCTTCCTCCCATCGACAGGGCTCTATGGCTACACCTTC	CASSFLPSTGLYGYTF	.	TRBV7-2	TRBD1	TRBJ1-2
TGTGCCACCAGCAGAGCCTCCGGGACGCAAGAAAACATTCAGTACTTC	CATSRASGTQENIQYF	.	TRBV15	.	TRBJ2-4
TGTGCCAGCAGGAGCCAAGGGGGGGGCTGGAGTTATGAGCAGTTCTTC	CASRSQGGGWSYEQFF	few	TRBV7-9	.	TRBJ2-1
TGTGCCAGCAGCGCCACAGGGCTAGCCTCCTCTAACTATGGCTACACCTTC	CASSATGLASSNYGYTF	few	TRBV7-3	.	TRBJ1-2
TGCAGTGCCACGCAGGGAACGAACACCGGGGAGCTGTTTTTT	CSATQGTNTGELFF	.	TRBV20-1	.	TRBJ2-2
TGCGCCAGCAGTCAAGGAACTACCCACACAGATACGCAGTATTTT	CASSQGTTHTDTQYF	.	TRBV23-1	.	TRBJ2-3
TGTGCCAGCAGCTTTGGAGAGGGGAAGCTGTTTTTT	CASSFGEGKLFF	.	TRBV7-2	.	TRBJ2-2
TGTGCCAGCAGCTTAGGCGGTTCGGATGGCTACACCTTC	CASSLGGSDGYTF	.	TRBV7-9	.	TRBJ1-2
.	CASSSAFGAGKFPTEAFF	.	TRBV6-2/TRBV6-3	.	TRBJ1-1
TGCGCCAGCAGCTTGGAGACTAGCGGCTACGAGCAGTACTTC	CASSLETSGYEQYF	medium-sized	TRBV5-1	TRBD2	TRBJ2-7
TGCGCCAGCAGCCAAGGGGCGGGGGCTCCATCCTATGGCTACACCTTC	CASSQGAGAPSYGYTF	.	TRBV4-3	.	TRBJ1-2
TGCGCCAGCAGTCGGGACAGCAATAATTCACCCCTCCACTTT	CASSRDSNNSPLHF	.	TRBV5-1	TRBD1	TRBJ1-6
TGCAGCGTTGTTACAGGGTTCCCTAGCACAGATACGCAGTATTTT	CSVVTGFPSTDTQYF	few	TRBV29-1	.	TRBJ2-3
TGTGCCAGCAGTTTGTTACAGGGGACGGAGACCCAGTACTTC	CASSLLQGTETQYF	.	TRBV27	TRBD1	TRBJ2-5
TGTGCCAGCAGCTTGACAGGAGACAACGTCCTGACTTTC	CASSLTGDNVLTF	.	TRBV7-3	.	TRBJ2-6
TGTGCCAGCAGCTCAGTTGAGGGGTCCGGGGAGCTGTTTTTT	CASSSVEGSGELFF	.	TRBV11-1	.	TRBJ2-2
TGTGCCAGTACTGGCGGCAGCACCTACAATGAGCAGTTCTTC	CASTGGSTYNEQFF	few	TRBV19	.	TRBJ2-1
TGCGCCAGCAGCTTGGAGCCGACTAGCGCCACAGATACGCAGTATTTT	CASSLEPTSATDTQYF	many	TRBV5-1	TRBD2	TRBJ2-3
TGTGCCAGCAGCTTATTCAGGGAAGGGCCTGAAGCTTTCTTT	CASSLFREGPEAFF	few	TRBV7-6	.	TRBJ1-1
TGTGCCATCAGTGGGGCGAGTAGCAATCAGCCCCAGCATTTT	CAISGASSNQPQHF	.	TRBV10-3	.	TRBJ1-5
TGTGCCAGCAGTCGGGGGGGTCTGAAGACCCAGTACTTC	CASSRGGLKTQYF	.	TRBV9	TRBD2	TRBJ2-5
TGTGCCAGCAGGGATAGCGGGGGGGCCGTGCAGTACTTC	CASRDSGGAVQYF	few	TRBV7-2	TRBD2	TRBJ2-7
TGTGCCAGCAGCTTATCGGGGGGGGACTGGACAGATACGCAGTATTTT	CASSLSGGDWTDTQYF	many	TRBV7-2	TRBD2	TRBJ2-3
TGCGCCAGCAGCCAAGTGGGACAGGGGTCCTACGAGCAGTACTTC	CASSQVGQGSYEQYF	few	TRBV4-1	TRBD1	TRBJ2-7
TGCGCCAGCAGCCCGGGGTCCCATGAATGGACTGAAGCTTTCTTT	CASSPGSHEWTEAFF	.	TRBV5-1	.	TRBJ1-1
TGCAGTGCTCAAGGGGACGGCTACACCTTC	CSAQGDGYTF	few	TRBV20-1	.	TRBJ1-2
TGTGCCAGCAGTCATCCGACAGGGACCATGAAGGGCTACACCTTC	CASSHPTGTMKGYTF	.	TRBV6-6	TRBD1	TRBJ1-2
TGTGCCAGCAGCCCAGACACCTACAATGAGCAGTTCTTC	CASSPDTYNEQFF	few	TRBV2	.	TRBJ2-1
TGTGCCATCAGTGGGGGACAGGGGAAGGGGCTGAACACTGAAGCTTTCTTT	CAISGGQGKGLNTEAFF	few	TRBV10-3	TRBD1	TRBJ1-1
TGCAGTGCTAGTTCTCTAGGTCCAGAGACCCAGTACTTC	CSASSLGPETQYF	.	TRBV20-1	.	TRBJ2-5
TGTGCCAGCGGACTTGAGGGGGAGACCCAGTACTTC	CASGLEGETQYF	.	TRBV9	.	TRBJ2-5
TGTGCCAGCAGTGTTTTCGCAGGGCAGGAGACCCAGTACTTC	CASSVFAGQETQYF	many	TRBV25-1	.	TRBJ2-5
TGTGCCAGCAGCGCAAACGGGGGCCTGGTCTGGTATGGCTACACCTTC	CASSANGGLVWYGYTF	few	TRBV11-2	.	TRBJ1-2
TGTGCCAGCAAGGAGCGCTGGGCGGGGGGACAACGGCTAGCCAAAAACATTCAGTACTTC	CASKERWAGGQRLAKNIQYF	.	TRBV2	TRBD2	TRBJ2-4
TGTGCCAGTACGGTCATCGGGTCCGGGGAGCTGTTTTTT	CASTVIGSGELFF	few	TRBV19	.	TRBJ2-2
TGTGCCAGCAGGAGGACAGGGGGCCTTACGCAGTATTTT	CASRRTGGLTQYF	.	TRBV7-3	TRBD1	TRBJ2-3
TGTGCCAGCAGTGAAGCGGAGGGGTACGGGCCCCAGCATTTT	CASSEAEGYGPQHF	few	TRBV2	.	TRBJ1-5
TGTGCCAGCAGCTCCGGGTGGACTGCCTCCTACAATGAGCAGTTCTTC	CASSSGWTASYNEQFF	few	TRBV7-3	.	TRBJ2-1
TGTGCCAGCAGCTTAACTGGTGGACAGGAGGAAGCTTTCTTT	CASSLTGGQEEAFF	.	TRBV7-3	TRBD1	TRBJ1-1
TGCGCCAGCAGCTTGGTCGTCCGTAGCTCCTACGAGCAGTACTTC	CASSLVVRSSYEQYF	few	TRBV5-1	.	TRBJ2-7
TGTGCCAGCAGCTCGCCCCCCGGGAGAAGTAATGAAAAACTGTTTTTT	CASSSPPGRSNEKLFF	many	TRBV7-2	.	TRBJ1-4
TGTGCCAGCAGTTACTCAGGGGCCCATAGCACAGATACGCAGTATTTT	CASSYSGAHSTDTQYF	few	TRBV6-5	.	TRBJ2-3
TGTGCCAGCAGCCGTAGCGGGGGCCTAAACTACAATGAGCAGTTCTTC	CASSRSGGLNYNEQFF	few	TRBV7-3	TRBD2	TRBJ2-1
TGTGCCAGCAGTTACGGGGAGGGGGCTCGGATCTTC	CASSYGEGARIF	few	TRBV6-2/TRBV6-3	.	TRBJ2-1
TGTGCCAGCAGTGGACAACAGGGCGGGTCACCCCTCCACTTT	CASSGQQGGSPLHF	.	TRBV9	.	TRBJ1-6
TGCGCCAGCAGCCGGTACATACAGGGGTCCGGGAATACGCAGTATTTT	CASSRYIQGSGNTQYF	many	TRBV4-3	TRBD1	TRBJ2-3
TGTGCCAGCAGCTTACTCGACAGGGGGCCCCAGGGGACCAATGAGCAGTTCTTC	CASSLLDRGPQGTNEQFF	.	TRBV7-3	TRBD1	TRBJ2-1
TGTGCCAGCAGCTTAGGGACTAGCAATGAGCAGTTCTTC	CASSLGTSNEQFF	many	TRBV7-8	TRBD2	TRBJ2-1